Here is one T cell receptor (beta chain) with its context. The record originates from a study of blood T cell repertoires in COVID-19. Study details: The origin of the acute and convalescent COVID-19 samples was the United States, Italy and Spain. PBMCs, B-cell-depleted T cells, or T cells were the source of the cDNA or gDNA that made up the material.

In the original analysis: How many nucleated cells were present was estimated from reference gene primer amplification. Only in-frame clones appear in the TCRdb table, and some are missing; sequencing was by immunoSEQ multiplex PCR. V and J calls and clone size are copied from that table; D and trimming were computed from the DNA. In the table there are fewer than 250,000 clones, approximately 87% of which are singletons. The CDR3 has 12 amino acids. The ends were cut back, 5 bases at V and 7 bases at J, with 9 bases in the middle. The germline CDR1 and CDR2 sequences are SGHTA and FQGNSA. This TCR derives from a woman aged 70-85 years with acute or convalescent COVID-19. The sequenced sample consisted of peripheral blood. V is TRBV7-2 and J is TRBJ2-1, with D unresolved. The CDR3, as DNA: TGTGCCAGCAGCCAAGAGAGAAATGAGCAGTTCTTC. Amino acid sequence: CASSQERNEQFF.